This TCR beta chain was sequenced in a study of T cell responses to AZD1222 COVID-19 vaccine. This CDR3 has 14 amino acids. Deletions cut 7 bases from V and 4 bases from J, with 17 bases between. In germline, CDR1 is SQVTM, CDR2 ANQGSEA. The table came from immunoSEQ multiplex PCR; TCRdb's copy has only in-frame clones and leaves some out. There are some 180,000 clones in the sample; just over 90% occur only once, and more than 1.5% lies in the top ten. The rearrangement joins TRBV29-1 to TRBJ2-1; D possibly matches TRBD1 or TRBD2 (6 bases each). The TCR sequence derives from an adult who received the AZD1222 COVID-19 vaccine. The source material was peripheral blood, sampled 28 days after the second AZD1222 dose. CDR3 DNA: TGCAGCGCGCTAATAGTAGGGGGGTACAATGAGCAGTTCTTC. Protein product: CSALIVGGYNEQFF.